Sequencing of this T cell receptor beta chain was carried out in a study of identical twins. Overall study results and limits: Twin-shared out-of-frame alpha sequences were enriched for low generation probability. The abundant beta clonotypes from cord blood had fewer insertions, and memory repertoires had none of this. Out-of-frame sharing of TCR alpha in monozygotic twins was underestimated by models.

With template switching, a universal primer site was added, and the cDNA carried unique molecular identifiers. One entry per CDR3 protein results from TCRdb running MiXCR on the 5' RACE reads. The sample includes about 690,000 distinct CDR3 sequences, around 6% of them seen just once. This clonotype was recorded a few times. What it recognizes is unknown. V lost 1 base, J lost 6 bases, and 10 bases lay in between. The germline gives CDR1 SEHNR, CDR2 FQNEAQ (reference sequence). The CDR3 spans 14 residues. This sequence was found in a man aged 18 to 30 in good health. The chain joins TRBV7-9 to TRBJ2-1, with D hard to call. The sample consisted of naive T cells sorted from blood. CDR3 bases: TGTGCCAGCAGCTTAGGGCTAGAAATCAATGAGCAGTTCTTC. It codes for CASSLGLEINEQFF. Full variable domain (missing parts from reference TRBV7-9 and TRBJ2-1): DTGVSQNPRHKITKRGQNVTFRCDPISEHNRLYWYRQTLGQGPEFLTYFQNEAQLEKSRLLSDRFSAERPKGSFSTLEIQRTEQGDSAMYLCASSLGLEINEQFFGPGTRLTVL.